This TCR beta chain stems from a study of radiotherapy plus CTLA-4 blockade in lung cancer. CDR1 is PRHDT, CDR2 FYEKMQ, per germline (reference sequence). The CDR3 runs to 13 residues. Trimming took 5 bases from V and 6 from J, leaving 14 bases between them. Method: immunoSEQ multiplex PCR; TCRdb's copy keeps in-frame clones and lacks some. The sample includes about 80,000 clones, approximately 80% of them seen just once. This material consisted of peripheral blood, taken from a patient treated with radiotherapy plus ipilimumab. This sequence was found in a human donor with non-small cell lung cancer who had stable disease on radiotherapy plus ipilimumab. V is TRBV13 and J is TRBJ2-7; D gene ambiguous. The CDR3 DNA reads TGTGCCAGCAGCCTTAGATTAGTGCGCGAGCAGTACTTC. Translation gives CASSLRLVREQYF.